This T cell receptor beta chain was documented in a study of T cell repertoires in cytomegalovirus infection. At the level of the study: HLA-B-restricted CMV epitopes that are well studied were used alongside recently identified HLA-C-restricted ones. CMV infection and matching HLA type were both indicated by public TCR beta signatures.

Each CDR3 protein is one row after TCRdb ran MiXCR on the reads. The sample lists 80,000 or so distinct CDR3 sequences; approximately 40% were seen once. Comments on this clonotype: Its matching antigen is unknown.

The TCR sequence derives from a human donor in good health (CMV status not recorded). Some clones in this sample may be carry-over from other donors' samples. The input for sequencing was CD8+ T cells from cultured PBMCs, taken from culture after CMV antigen stimulation.

This chain's CDR3 is CASSQDPASYYGYTF. The CDR3 DNA follows: TGCGCCAGCAGCCAAGATCCGGCCTCTTACTATGGCTACACCTTC. V is TRBV4-1 and J is TRBJ1-2; D gene unclear. The V and J ends lost 0 bases and 3 bases respectively, with 11 bases between them. This CDR3 has 15 amino acids. Germline V gives CDR1 MGHRA, CDR2 YSYEKL.